This TCR beta chain was sequenced for a study of T-cell memory formation after mild COVID-19. TCRdb ran MiXCR on the 5' RACE reads and lists one entry per CDR3 protein. The sample has 150,000 to 200,000 distinct CDR3 sequences, 13% to 15% seen once; the top ten hold 11% to 15%. Germline V gene lookup returns CDR1 LGHNA and CDR2 YNFKEQ. CDR3 length: 16 residues. V lost 1 base to trimming and J lost 2 bases; unmatched junction nucleotides: 6. Findings and caveats of the study: Chiefly within CM and EM were the contracting CD4+ clones; CD8+ ones were within EMRA. That cross-reactive memory joined was suggested by some responding clones appearing in pre-infection memory. A balance of CD4 and CD8 characterized clones contracting day 15 to 85, whereas later expanders leaned CD4+.

Turning to this clonotype: Its antigen remains unknown.

The rearrangement joins TRBV4-2 to TRBJ2-3; TRBD2 matches 7 bases. Sequenced: PBMCs or a T cell subset sorted from them (not recorded which). The TCR comes from an adult woman who had mild COVID-19 (a few samples of this study predate the infection). Cell type and time point are not known. The CDR3 DNA follows: TGTGCCAGCAGCCAAGGACTAGCAGATAACACAGATACGCAGTATTTT. This gives the protein CASSQGLADNTDTQYF.